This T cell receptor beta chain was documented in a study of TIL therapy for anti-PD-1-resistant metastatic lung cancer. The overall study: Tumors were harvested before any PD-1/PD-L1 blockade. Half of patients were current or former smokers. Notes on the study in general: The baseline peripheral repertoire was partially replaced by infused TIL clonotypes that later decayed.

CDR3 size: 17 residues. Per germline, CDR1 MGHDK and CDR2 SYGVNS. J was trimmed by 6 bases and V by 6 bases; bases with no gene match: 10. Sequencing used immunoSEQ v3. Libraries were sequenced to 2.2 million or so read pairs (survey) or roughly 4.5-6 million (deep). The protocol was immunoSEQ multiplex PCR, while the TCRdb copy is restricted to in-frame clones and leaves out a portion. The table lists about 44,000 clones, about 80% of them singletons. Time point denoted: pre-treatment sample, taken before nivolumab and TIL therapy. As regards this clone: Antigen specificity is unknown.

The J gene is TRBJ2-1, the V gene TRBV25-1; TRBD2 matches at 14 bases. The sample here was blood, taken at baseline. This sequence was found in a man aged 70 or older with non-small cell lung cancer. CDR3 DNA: TGTGCCAGCAGCCACCCCGGGACTAGCGGGAGCACCAATGAGCAGTTCTTC. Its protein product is CASSHPGTSGSTNEQFF.